The T cell receptor (beta chain) under discussion was sequenced for a study of vaccination and CD4 T cells after COVID-19 (dated 2022 in TCRdb). For context, the study as a whole: Convalescent patients had a positive SARS-CoV-2 result on nasal swab PCR, and of these patients, fewer than ten had mild disease and one had severe disease. In the convalescent cohort there were six males and four females, among whom were two Hispanic individuals, seven Caucasians, two Asians and one multiracial person. Each participant got two doses of either the Pfizer-BioNTech BNT162b2 vaccine (n=8) or the Moderna mRNA-1273 vaccine (n=2). Post-COVID blood samples were collected from convalescent patients a median of about 92 days after diagnosis, with a range of about 30 to 161 days. The time from the second vaccine dose to post-vaccine blood sampling had a median of around 72 days and ranged from about 12 to 241 days. Overlapping spike peptide pools from SARS-CoV-2 and from the common cold coronaviruses HCoV-NL63, HCoV-OC43 and HCoV-229E were used as culture stimuli. As controls, cultures received a CEFX viral epitope pool (the positive control), an HIV-1 Nef peptide pool (the negative control), or no peptide at all. In around 10 COVID-19 convalescent patients and a few infection-naive healthy vaccine recipients, researchers compared the spike-specific CD4+ TCR repertoire from before mRNA vaccination with the repertoire from after.

The meaning of the sample's treatment or condition label: roughly 10-day PBMC culture with coronavirus spike peptide pools or control peptides (ViraFEST assay). To expand antigen-specific T cells with peptide pools and then pick out the expanded clonotypes through TCR sequencing, the study relied on the ViraFEST assay. Positive SARS-CoV-2 PCR tests in the convalescent patients dated from March to December 2020, before Alpha, Beta and Delta variants emerged in the United States. PBMCs were cultured at 1.5 million to 2 million per well in IMDM supplemented with approximately 5% human AB serum and approximately 10 IU/ml IL-2, with about 11 ug/ml peptide pools added. Half of the culture medium was replaced with fresh IL-2-containing medium on days 3 and 7. After roughly 11 days of culture, CD4+ T cells were isolated by negative selection with the EasySep CD4+ T cell isolation kit. Ficoll-Paque Plus gradient centrifugation was used to isolate PBMCs from whole blood, and the isolated PBMCs were then either used fresh or cryopreserved at -140C. In general, triplicate wells were set up for every culture condition.

Notes on this clonotype: Its antigen has not been determined. One base away there is no much larger clone; base qualities are not given.

On the study overall, not on this receptor specifically: Among the post-vaccine SARS-CoV-2-reactive clones in convalescent patients, a median roughly 85% showed up only after vaccination, which suggests vaccine-specific priming. The number of convalescent patients in the study was relatively small, and the study did not examine early timepoints following natural infection. Although the median number of SARS-CoV-2-reactive clonotypes went up from roughly 22 after infection to around 39 after vaccination, the increase was not significant. In convalescent patients, nearly all vaccine-specific clones (304 of 307) were found to be mono-reactive for SARS-CoV-2 spike rather than cross-reactive with common cold coronaviruses.

To prepare the library, PCR was applied. TCR sequencing of DNA from cultured CD4+ T cells used the Oncomine TCR Beta short-read assay at the Johns Hopkins FTIC core. Genomic DNA was extracted from the cultured CD4+ T cells with the QIAamp micro DNA kit. Oncomine TCR Beta libraries made from cultured CD4+ T cells were pooled using unique dual indexes and sequenced on an Illumina iSeq 100. The paper's processing steps were these. Non-productive sequences were removed, and CDR3s that did not start with C, did not end with F or W, or were shorter than 7 amino acids were discarded. Antigen-specific clonotypes were identified with the MANAFEST web application by comparing peptide-stimulated wells with reference and other culture wells. To be called positive, a clone needed an FDR below 0.05, an odds ratio above 5, and a productive frequency above 0.1% in at least two of three replicate wells. A clonotype was classed as cross-reactive if the clonotype showed significant expansion both in SARS-CoV-2 spike wells and in at least one common cold coronavirus spike condition. Using R version 3.6.1, CDR3 homology was evaluated through Levenshtein distances (stringdist) along with unrooted phylogenetic trees (ape). TCRdb reprocessed the public reads (quality trimming at Q25 with fastp, clone calling with MiXCR) and kept in-frame beta chains. Duplicate CDR3 protein sequences are folded into a single record with the most common DNA and genes. The V and J calls, along with clone size, are taken from TCRdb and not from the paper's own processing. For this sample the table gives 13,000 or so distinct CDR3 sequences, of which around 38% were detected only once. The ten largest make up 7% to 9.5% of the sample.

Spanning cysteine to phenylalanine, the CDR3 consists of 15 amino acids. Only the CDR3 DNA is retained, 45 bases long and in frame from the first base. The CDR1 and CDR2 encoded by the germline V gene (reference sequence) are LNHDA and SQIVND. V lost 7 bases and J lost 7 bases; the stretch between them is 22 bases long. This receptor was obtained from a human donor who had recovered from COVID-19. Sample: CD4+ T cells from blood, cultured in vitro, taken after SARS-CoV-2 vaccination. The V and J genes are TRBV19 and TRBJ1-1, and the D gene may be TRBD1, 5 bases matching. The DNA sequence is as follows: TGTGCCAGTACCAGTCGGGACCCGGCGGAAAATGAAGCTTTCTTT. This sequence encodes CASTSRDPAENEAFF.